What follows are 16 T cell receptor beta chains derived from one specimen sequenced in a study of cytomegalovirus exposure and HLA in healthy donors. PCR employed 60 Vbeta and 13 Jbeta primers. Libraries were prepared by immunoSEQ multiplex PCR; TCRdb keeps only in-frame clonotypes and omits some of them. In the table there are about 110,000 clones, about 70% of which are singletons. Sequenced input: PBMCs. The receptors originated from a man aged 30 to 45 in good health and CMV-seropositive.

The V gene is TRBV10-2, the J gene TRBJ1-5; D gene unclear. Germline CDR1 reads WSHSY; CDR2 reads SAAADI. V was pared by 5 bases and J by 8 bases, with 13 bases between. The CDR3 contains 13 residues. The CDR3 spells CASSRYNEKPQHF. Written as DNA, the CDR3 is TGCGCCAGCAGTCGGTATAATGAGAAGCCCCAGCATTTT.

This chain uses TRBV9 with TRBJ2-1; D unclear. The CDR3 covers 12 residues. Germline values: CDR1 SGDLS, CDR2 YYNGEE. Trimming took off 2 bases at V and 4 bases at J, with 4 bases between the two ends. The CDR3 is CASSVGYNEQFF. In DNA form, the CDR3 reads TGTGCCAGCAGCGTCGGTTACAATGAGCAGTTCTTC. Full variable domain (missing parts from reference TRBV9 and TRBJ2-1): DSGVTQTPKHLITATGQRVTLRCSPRSGDLSVYWYQQSLDQGLQFLIQYYNGEERAKGNILERFSAQQFPDLHSELNLSSLELGDSALYFCASSVGYNEQFFGPGTRLTVL.

This clone turned up a few times. Here the CDR3 reads CASSQVGQMNTEAFF. Here the CDR3 DNA reads TGCGCCAGCAGCCAAGTCGGACAGATGAACACTGAAGCTTTCTTT. The chain carries TRBV4-3 and TRBJ1-1; possibly TRBD1 for D (6 bases). The CDR3 consists of 15 residues. Deletions cut 1 base from V and 0 bases from J, with 9 bases between. Looked up from germline, CDR1 is LGHNA and CDR2 is YSLEER.

The V gene is TRBV9, the J gene TRBJ2-5; D call uncertain. V was cut by 3 bases and J by 2 bases, with 20 bases left in between. CDR1 is SGDLS, CDR2 YYNGEE, per germline. The CDR3 is 17 residues long. The DNA of the CDR3 is TGTGCCAGCAGCGCTACCGCCCAGGCACACGAACAAGAGACCCAGTACTTC. This translates into CASSATAQAHEQETQYF.

The V and J genes are TRBV7-7 and TRBJ2-2; D perhaps matches TRBD1 (5 bases). Germline V gene lookup returns CDR1 SSHAT and CDR2 FNYEAQ (reference sequence). The ends were cut back, 5 bases at V and 7 bases at J, with 14 bases in the middle. The CDR3 runs 14 residues. CDR3 in DNA: TGTGCCAGCAGCCGGTCCGCAGGGCTCGGGGAGCTGTTTTTT. It is translated as CASSRSAGLGELFF.

This clone was counted a few times. Other nucleotide sequences in the sample specify the same CDR3. The chain combines TRBV11-2 with TRBJ2-1, with D hard to call. The V gene's germline CDR1 is SGHAT and CDR2 FQNNGV. V was trimmed by 2 bases and J by 6 bases, leaving 5 bases between them. This CDR3 is 12 amino acids long. CDR3 sequence (DNA): TGTGCCAGCAGCTTAACTCGCAATGAGCAGTTCTTC. Amino acid sequence: CASSLTRNEQFF.

V is TRBV9 and J is TRBJ1-3, with D possibly matching TRBD1 (5 bases). V lost 3 bases, J lost 4 bases, and 14 bases lay in between. The CDR3 extends over 15 amino acids. Looked up from germline, CDR1 is SGDLS and CDR2 is YYNGEE. The CDR3 spells CASSGGTFRGNTIYF. Here the CDR3 DNA reads TGTGCCAGCAGCGGAGGGACTTTTCGGGGAAACACCATATATTTT.

The chain recombines TRBV5-1 with TRBJ2-2; 9 bases align to TRBD1. V trimming: 3 bases; J trimming: 4 bases; junction bases outside the gene matches: 4. This CDR3 comprises 15 residues. Per the germline V gene, CDR1 is SGHRS and CDR2 is YFSETQ. CDR3 residues: CASSSGQGFTGELFF. CDR3 nucleotides: TGCGCCAGCAGCTCGGGACAGGGATTCACCGGGGAGCTGTTTTTT.

This clone was detected only a few times. V and J are TRBV6-5 and TRBJ1-2; D is undetermined. CDR1 is MNHEY and CDR2 is SVGAGI in the germline V gene. The length of the CDR3 is 16 residues. Deletions cut 0 bases from V and 1 base from J, with 12 bases between. CDR3 in amino acids: CASSYSRQRYNYGYTF. The DNA of the CDR3 is TGTGCCAGCAGTTACTCGAGGCAGCGTTATAACTATGGCTACACCTTC.

The rearrangement uses TRBV5-5 and TRBJ2-5, with 8 bases matching TRBD2. Per germline, CDR1 SGHKS and CDR2 YYEKEE (reference sequence). Germline trimming cut 4 bases from V and 2 bases from J; bases unmatched to any gene: 10. This CDR3 region has 16 residues. This CDR3 reads CASSPWVSGGQETQYF. DNA of the CDR3: TGTGCCAGCAGCCCCTGGGTGTCGGGGGGGCAAGAGACCCAGTACTTC. The full variable domain, completed using reference TRBV5-5 and TRBJ2-5, is DAGVTQSPTHLIKTRGQQVTLRCSPISGHKSVSWYQQVLGQGPQFIFQYYEKEERGRGNFPDRFSARQFPNYSSELNVNALLLGDSALYLCASSPWVSGGQETQYFGPGTRLLVL.

The chain uses TRBV29-1 and TRBJ1-1; D may be TRBD1 (5 bases). CDR3 length: 13 residues. Germline CDR1 is SQVTM and CDR2 is ANQGSEA. The ends were cut back, 4 bases at V and 2 bases at J, with 11 bases in the middle. CDR3 in DNA: TGCAGCGTTGCCCGGGGGGGAAACACTGAAGCTTTCTTT. The encoded protein is CSVARGGNTEAFF.

Remarks on this clone: The identical CDR3 is also encoded by other nucleotide sequences in the sample. The chain recombines TRBV5-1 with TRBJ2-5, with 13 bases that match TRBD2. The germline V gene has CDR1 SGHRS and CDR2 YFSETQ. The CDR3 covers 17 residues. V trimming: 4 bases; J trimming: 4 bases; junction bases outside the gene matches: 10. The CDR3 coding sequence is TGCGCCAGCAGCCTAAAAACTAGCGGGGGGGCCCCAGAGACCCAGTACTTC. Protein: CASSLKTSGGAPETQYF.

This clone showed up just once. This chain joins TRBV18 and TRBJ1-1; no firm D call. V was clipped by 3 bases and J by 1 base, with 12 bases between them. Per the germline V gene, CDR1 is KGHSH and CDR2 is LQKENI. The CDR3 length is 15 residues. CDR3 region: CASSPPGSGNTEAFF. The CDR3 DNA follows: TGTGCCAGCTCACCCCCCGGGAGTGGGAACACTGAAGCTTTCTTT.

V and J are TRBV7-6 and TRBJ2-1, with D possibly being TRBD2 (6 bases). Germline lookup yields CDR1 SGHVS and CDR2 FNYEAQ. The CDR3 is 17 residues long. V was clipped by 0 bases and J by 2 bases, with 14 bases between them. The chain's CDR3 is CASSLAAGGGTYNEQFF. CDR3 nucleotides: TGTGCCAGCAGCTTAGCAGCCGGGGGAGGTACCTACAATGAGCAGTTCTTC.

J is TRBJ1-1 and V is TRBV28; possible D gene TRBD1, 5 bases. Germline values: CDR1 MDHEN, CDR2 SYDVKM. The CDR3 runs to 13 residues. Deletions cut 6 bases from V and 5 bases from J, with 13 bases between. CDR3 sequence reads: CASRWGLETEAFF. For the CDR3, the DNA is TGTGCCAGCAGGTGGGGACTCGAAACTGAAGCTTTCTTT.

This clone has just one count. This rearrangement joins TRBV19 to TRBJ2-1; TRBD1 might be the D (6 bases). V gave up 7 bases and J gave up 0 bases, with 10 bases separating them. The germline V gene encodes CDR1 LNHDA and CDR2 SQIVND (reference sequence). The length of the CDR3 is 14 residues. In DNA form, the CDR3 reads TGTGCCAGTAACAGGGATCCCTCCTACAATGAGCAGTTCTTC. This codes for CASNRDPSYNEQFF.